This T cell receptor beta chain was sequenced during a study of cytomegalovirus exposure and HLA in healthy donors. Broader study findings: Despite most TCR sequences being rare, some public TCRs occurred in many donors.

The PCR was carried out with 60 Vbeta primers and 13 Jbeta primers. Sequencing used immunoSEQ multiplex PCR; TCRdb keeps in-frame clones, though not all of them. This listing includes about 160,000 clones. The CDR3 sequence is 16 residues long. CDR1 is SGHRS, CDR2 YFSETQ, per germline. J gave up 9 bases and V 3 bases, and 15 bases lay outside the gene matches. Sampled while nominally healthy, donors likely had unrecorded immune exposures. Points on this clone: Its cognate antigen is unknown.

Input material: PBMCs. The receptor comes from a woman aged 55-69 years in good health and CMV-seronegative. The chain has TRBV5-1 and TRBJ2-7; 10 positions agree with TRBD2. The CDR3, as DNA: TGCGCCAGCAGCTGGGAAGCGGGAGGGAATTTACGAGGGCAGTACTTC. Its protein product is CASSWEAGGNLRGQYF.